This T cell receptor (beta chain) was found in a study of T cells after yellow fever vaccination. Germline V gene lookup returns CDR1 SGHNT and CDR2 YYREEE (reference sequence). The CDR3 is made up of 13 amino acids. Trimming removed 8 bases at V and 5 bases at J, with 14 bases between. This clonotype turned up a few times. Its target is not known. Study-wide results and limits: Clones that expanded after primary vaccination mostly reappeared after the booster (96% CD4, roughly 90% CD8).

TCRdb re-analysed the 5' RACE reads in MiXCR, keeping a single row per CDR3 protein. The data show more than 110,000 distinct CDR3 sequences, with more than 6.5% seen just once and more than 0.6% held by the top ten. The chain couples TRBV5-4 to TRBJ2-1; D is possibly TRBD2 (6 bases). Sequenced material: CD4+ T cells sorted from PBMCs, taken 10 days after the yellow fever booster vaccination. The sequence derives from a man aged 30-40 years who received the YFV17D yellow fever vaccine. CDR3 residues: CASSNRGNNEQFF. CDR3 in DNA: TGTGCCAGTTCCAACCGGGGGAACAATGAGCAGTTCTTC.